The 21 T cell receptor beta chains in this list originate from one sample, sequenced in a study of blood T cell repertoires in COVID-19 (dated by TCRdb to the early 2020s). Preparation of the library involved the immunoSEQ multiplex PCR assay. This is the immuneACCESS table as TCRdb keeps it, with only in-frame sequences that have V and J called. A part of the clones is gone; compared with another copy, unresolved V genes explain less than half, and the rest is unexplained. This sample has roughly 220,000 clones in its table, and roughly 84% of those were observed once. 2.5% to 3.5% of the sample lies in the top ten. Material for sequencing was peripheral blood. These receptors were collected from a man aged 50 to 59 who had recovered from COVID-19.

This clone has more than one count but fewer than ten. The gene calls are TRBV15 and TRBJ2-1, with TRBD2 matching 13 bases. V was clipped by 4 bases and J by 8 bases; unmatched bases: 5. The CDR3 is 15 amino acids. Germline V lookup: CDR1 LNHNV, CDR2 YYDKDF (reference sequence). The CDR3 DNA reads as TGTGCCACCAGCACGGGACTAGCGGGAAGGGATGAGCAGTTCTTC. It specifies CATSTGLAGRDEQFF.

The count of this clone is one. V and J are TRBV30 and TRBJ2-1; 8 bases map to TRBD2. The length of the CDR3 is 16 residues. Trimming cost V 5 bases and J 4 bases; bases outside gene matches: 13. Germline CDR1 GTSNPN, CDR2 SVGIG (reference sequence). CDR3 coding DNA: TGTGCCTGGGGGCCCATCGGACTAGCTAGTTACAATGAGCAGTTCTTC. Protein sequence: CAWGPIGLASYNEQFF.

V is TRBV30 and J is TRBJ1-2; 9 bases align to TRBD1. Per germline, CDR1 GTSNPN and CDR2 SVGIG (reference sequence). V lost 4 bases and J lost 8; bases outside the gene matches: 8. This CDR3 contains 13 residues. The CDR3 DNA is TGTGCCTGGACGGGACAGGGTACTCGCGGCTACACCTTC. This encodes CAWTGQGTRGYTF.

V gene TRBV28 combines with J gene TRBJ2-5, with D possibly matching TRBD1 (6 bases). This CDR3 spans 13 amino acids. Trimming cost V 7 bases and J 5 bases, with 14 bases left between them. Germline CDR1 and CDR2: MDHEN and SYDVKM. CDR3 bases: TGTGCCAGCACCCAAGGGGGTACGGAGACCCAGTACTTC. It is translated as CASTQGGTETQYF.

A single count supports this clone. CDR3: CASSLEGTGSPDTQYF. The CDR3 DNA follows: TGTGCCAGCAGCTTAGAGGGGACAGGGAGCCCAGATACGCAGTATTTT. This sequence joins TRBV11-2 and TRBJ2-3; 9 positions match TRBD1. The CDR3 spans 16 residues. Germline V CDR1 and CDR2: SGHAT, FQNNGV. V shed 0 bases, J shed 4 bases, and the junction held 5 bases outside the gene matches.

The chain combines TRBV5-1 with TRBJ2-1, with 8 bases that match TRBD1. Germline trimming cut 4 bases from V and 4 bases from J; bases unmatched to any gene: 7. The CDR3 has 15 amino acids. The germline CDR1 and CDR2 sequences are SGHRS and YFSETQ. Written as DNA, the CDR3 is TGCGCCAGCAGCCAAGGGACAGGAGTTTACAATGAGCAGTTCTTC. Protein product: CASSQGTGVYNEQFF. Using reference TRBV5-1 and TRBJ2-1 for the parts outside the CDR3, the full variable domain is KAGVTQTPRYLIKTRGQQVTLSCSPISGHRSVSWYQQTPGQGLQFLFEYFSETQRNKGNFPGRFSGRQFSNSRSEMNVSTLELGDSALYLCASSQGTGVYNEQFFGPGTRLTVL.

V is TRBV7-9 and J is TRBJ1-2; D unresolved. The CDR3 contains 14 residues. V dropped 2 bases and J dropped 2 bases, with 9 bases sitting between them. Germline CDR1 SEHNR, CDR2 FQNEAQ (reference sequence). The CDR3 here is CASSLIGGNYGYTF. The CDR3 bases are TGTGCCAGCAGCTTAATTGGAGGAAACTATGGCTACACCTTC.

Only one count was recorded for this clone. Written as DNA, the CDR3 is TGTGCCAGCAGCTTAACCCCGGGCGGGACCTACGAGCAGTACTTC. Translated, it gives CASSLTPGGTYEQYF. The J gene is TRBJ2-7, the V gene TRBV7-2; a possible D gene is TRBD2 (6 bases). The CDR3 is 15 residues long. Per the germline V gene, CDR1 is SGHTA and CDR2 is FQGNSA. With 2 bases removed from V and 2 bases from J, the gap between germline ends came to 13 bases. Looking up the rest from reference TRBV7-2 and TRBJ2-7 gives the full variable domain: GAGVSQSPSNKVTEKGKDVELRCDPISGHTALYWYRQSLGQGLEFLIYFQGNSAPDKSGLPSDRFSAERTGGSVSTLTIQRTQQEDSAVYLCASSLTPGGTYEQYFGPGTRLTVT.

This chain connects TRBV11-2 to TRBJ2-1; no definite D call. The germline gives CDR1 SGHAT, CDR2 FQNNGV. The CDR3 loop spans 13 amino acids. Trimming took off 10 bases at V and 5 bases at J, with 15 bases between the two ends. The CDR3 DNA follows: TGTGCCACCCTGAGGAGTAGGAACAATGAGCAGTTCTTC. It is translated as CATLRSRNNEQFF.

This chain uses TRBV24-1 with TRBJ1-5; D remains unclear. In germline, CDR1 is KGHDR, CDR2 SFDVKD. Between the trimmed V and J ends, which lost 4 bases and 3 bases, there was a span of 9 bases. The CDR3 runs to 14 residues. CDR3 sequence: CATSDEGPNQPQHF. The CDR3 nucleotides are TGTGCCACCAGTGACGAGGGCCCCAATCAGCCCCAGCATTTT.

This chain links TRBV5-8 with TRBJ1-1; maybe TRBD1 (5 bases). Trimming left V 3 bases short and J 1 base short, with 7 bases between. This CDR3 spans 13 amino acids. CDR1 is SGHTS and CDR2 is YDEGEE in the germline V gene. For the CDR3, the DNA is TGTGCCAGCAGCTCAGGACAGAACACTGAAGCTTTCTTT. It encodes CASSSGQNTEAFF.

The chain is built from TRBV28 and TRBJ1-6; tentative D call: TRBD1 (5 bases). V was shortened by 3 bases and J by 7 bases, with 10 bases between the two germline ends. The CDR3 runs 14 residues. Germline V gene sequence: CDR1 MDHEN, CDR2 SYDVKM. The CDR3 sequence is CASSLGGLNSPLHF. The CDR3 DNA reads TGTGCCAGCAGTTTGGGGGGACTGAATTCACCCCTCCACTTT.

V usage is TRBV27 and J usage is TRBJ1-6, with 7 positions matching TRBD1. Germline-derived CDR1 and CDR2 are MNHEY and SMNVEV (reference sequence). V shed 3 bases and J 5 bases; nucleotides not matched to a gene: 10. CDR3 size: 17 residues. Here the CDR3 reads CASSFNPLTGHNSPLHF. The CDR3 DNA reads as TGTGCCAGCAGTTTCAACCCCCTGACAGGGCATAATTCACCCCTCCACTTT.

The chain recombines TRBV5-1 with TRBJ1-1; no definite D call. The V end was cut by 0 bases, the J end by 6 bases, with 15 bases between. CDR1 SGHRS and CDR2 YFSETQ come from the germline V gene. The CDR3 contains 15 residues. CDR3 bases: TGCGCCAGCAGCTTGGATCCGAGGGCACTCTCTGAAGCTTTCTTT. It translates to CASSLDPRALSEAFF.

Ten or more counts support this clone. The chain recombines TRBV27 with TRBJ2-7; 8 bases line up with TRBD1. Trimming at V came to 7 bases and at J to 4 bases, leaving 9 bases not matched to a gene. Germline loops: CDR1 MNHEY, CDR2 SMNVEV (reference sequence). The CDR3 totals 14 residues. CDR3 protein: CASKFQGASYEQYF. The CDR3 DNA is TGTGCCAGCAAGTTTCAGGGGGCTTCATACGAGCAGTACTTC.

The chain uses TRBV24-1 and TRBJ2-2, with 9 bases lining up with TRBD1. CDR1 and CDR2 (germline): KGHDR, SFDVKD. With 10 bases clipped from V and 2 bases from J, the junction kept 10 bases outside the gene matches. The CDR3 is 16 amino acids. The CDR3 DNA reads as TGTGCCACGGAAACAGGGGGCGCAGCCAACACCGGGGAGCTGTTTTTT. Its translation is CATETGGAANTGELFF.

CDR3 protein: CASSQGGNQPQHF. The CDR3, as DNA: TGCGCCAGCAGCCAGGGCGGCAATCAGCCCCAGCATTTT. The genes are TRBV4-1 and TRBJ1-5; D ambiguous. This CDR3 contains 13 residues. The V gene lost 3 bases and the J gene lost 2 bases, with 5 bases spanning the gap. From germline, CDR1 is MGHRA and CDR2 YSYEKL.

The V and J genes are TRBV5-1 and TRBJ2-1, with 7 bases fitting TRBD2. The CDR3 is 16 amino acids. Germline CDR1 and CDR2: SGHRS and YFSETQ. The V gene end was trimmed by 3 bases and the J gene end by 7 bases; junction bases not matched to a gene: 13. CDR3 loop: CASSSVAGLSANEQFF. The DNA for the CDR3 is TGCGCCAGCAGCTCTGTGGCGGGACTATCGGCAAATGAGCAGTTCTTC.

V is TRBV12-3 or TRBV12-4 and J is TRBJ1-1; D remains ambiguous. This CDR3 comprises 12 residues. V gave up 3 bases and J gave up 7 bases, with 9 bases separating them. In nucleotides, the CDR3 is TGTGCCAGCAGTTTTTGGAGACTTGAAGCTTTCTTT. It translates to CASSFWRLEAFF.

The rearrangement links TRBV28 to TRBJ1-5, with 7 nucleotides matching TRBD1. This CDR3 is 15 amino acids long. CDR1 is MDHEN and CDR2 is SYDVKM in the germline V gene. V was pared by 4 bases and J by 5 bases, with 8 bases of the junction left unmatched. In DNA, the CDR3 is TGTGCCAGCAGTTCTCGGACAGGTCTGTATCAGCCCCAGCATTTT. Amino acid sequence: CASSSRTGLYQPQHF.

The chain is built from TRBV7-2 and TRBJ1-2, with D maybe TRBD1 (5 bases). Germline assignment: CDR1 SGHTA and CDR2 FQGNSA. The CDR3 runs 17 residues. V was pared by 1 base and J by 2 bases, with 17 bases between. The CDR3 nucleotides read TGTGCCAGCAGCTTAGGCGGGGCAGGGTGGGCGAACTATGGCTACACCTTC. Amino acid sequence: CASSLGGAGWANYGYTF.